This T cell receptor beta chain was sequenced during a study of shared clonotypes between healthy human individuals. Study details: Three plates were used per donor for CD4 naive, three for CD4 memory, two for CD8 naive and one for CD8 memory.

Germline loops: CDR1 MNHNS, CDR2 SASEGT. V gave up 10 bases and J gave up 0 bases, with 10 bases separating them. This CDR3 contains 12 residues. An assay was performed, and its level was deep. Assay: immunoSEQ multiplex PCR; the TCRdb copy retains only in-frame clones and omits some. The data contain millions of clones, 93% of them singletons. It was CD45RO-negative cells, positively selected for CCR7, that made up naive CD8 cells, with terminally differentiated effector memory CD45RA+ cells excluded. The chain is built from TRBV6-1 and TRBJ2-7; the D is unclear. Sequenced: naive CD8+ T cells from PBMCs. The TCR sequence derives from a man between 18 and 29 years old in good health. Some clones in this sample may be carry-over from other donors' samples. The CDR3 sequence: CATLLSSYEQYF. The CDR3 nucleotides are TGTGCCACCCTCCTGAGCTCCTACGAGCAGTACTTC.